These 18 T cell receptor beta chains share one sample of origin, sequenced in a study of T-cell reconstitution after alpha-beta-depleted transplantation in children. A library of TCRbeta sequences, prepared with unique molecular identifiers, was generated. Using its own MiXCR run on the PCR reads, TCRdb lists one record per CDR3 protein. The table includes hundreds of thousands of distinct CDR3 sequences, approximately 16% detected once. The input for sequencing was PBMCs from the stem cell graft donor, taken from the stem cell graft. The receptor source for this set is a human donor who donated a stem cell graft to a child with acute myeloid leukemia.

Many counts were recorded for this clonotype. The V gene is TRBV6-5, the J gene TRBJ1-5, with unresolved D. The germline gives CDR1 MNHEY, CDR2 SVGAGI. The CDR3 covers 18 residues. The V end lost 0 bases, the J end lost 0 bases, and 15 bases lay between the germline ends. The CDR3 DNA reads TGTGCCAGCAGTTACTCGAGTATTCTGGCAGATAGCAATCAGCCCCAGCATTTT. Amino acid sequence: CASSYSSILADSNQPQHF.

This clonotype was observed at least ten times. The chain joins TRBV28 to TRBJ2-7, with D possibly matching TRBD1 (7 bases). CDR1 MDHEN and CDR2 SYDVKM come from the germline V gene. Between the trimmed V and J ends, which lost 5 bases and 5 bases, there was a span of 10 bases. The CDR3 covers 12 residues. CDR3: CASSRRGDEQYV. The DNA for the CDR3 is TGTGCCAGCAGTCGCAGGGGGGACGAGCAGTACGTC.

This clonotype was counted many times. This chain connects TRBV5-1 to TRBJ2-2; D call uncertain. V was shortened by 3 bases and J by 4 bases, with 4 bases between the two germline ends. The CDR3 covers 12 residues. Germline V gene sequence: CDR1 SGHRS, CDR2 YFSETQ. CDR3 sequence (DNA): TGCGCCAGCAGCTGGACCACCGGGGAGCTGTTTTTT. Its translation is CASSWTTGELFF.

This clonotype was seen at least ten times. The chain links TRBV20-1 to TRBJ1-2; D remains unclear. Germline V gives CDR1 DFQATT, CDR2 SNEGSKA (reference sequence). CDR3 length: 13 amino acids. Trimming removed 6 bases at V and 2 bases at J, with 13 bases between. The DNA of the CDR3 is TGCAGTGCGGGGTGGCAGGAAAACTATGGCTACACCTTC. Its protein is CSAGWQENYGYTF.

This clonotype has ten or more counts. The V call is TRBV20-1, the J call TRBJ1-1, with D possibly TRBD1 on 5 matching bases. Germline V gives CDR1 DFQATT, CDR2 SNEGSKA (reference sequence). The CDR3 sequence is 11 residues long. Trimming left V 6 bases short and J 9 bases short, with 14 bases between. The CDR3: CSARPRAKAFF. The DNA of the CDR3 is TGCAGTGCAAGACCCAGGGCGAAAGCTTTCTTT.

The CDR3 protein is CASGLGYGRQETQYF. The DNA for the CDR3 is TGTGCTAGTGGTTTGGGGTATGGCAGGCAAGAGACCCAGTACTTC. The V and J genes are TRBV12-5 and TRBJ2-5; no clear D. Trimming stripped 1 base from V and 2 bases from J, with 11 bases between. This CDR3 contains 15 residues. In germline, CDR1 is LGHNT, CDR2 FRNRAP.

The rearrangement joins TRBV6-5 to TRBJ2-2, with a weak D call TRBD1 (5 bases). CDR1 and CDR2 from the germline V gene are MNHEY and SVGAGI. V was shortened by 4 bases and J by 14 bases, with 17 bases between the two germline ends. The CDR3 is 13 amino acids. The CDR3 reads CASSSRKDTGLFF. The CDR3 DNA reads TGTGCCAGCAGTTCTAGGAAGGACACCGGTCTGTTTTTT.

The chain recombines TRBV11-2 with TRBJ2-2; TRBD1 aligns across 9 bases. Germline V gene lookup returns CDR1 SGHAT and CDR2 FQNNGV. The trim removed 3 bases at V and 0 bases at J, leaving 8 bases unmatched. The CDR3 length is 18 residues. The CDR3 DNA reads TGTGCCAGCAGCTTGAGGACAGGGGTTCTCTCGAACACCGGGGAGCTGTTTTTT. Translation gives CASSLRTGVLSNTGELFF.

This chain uses TRBV11-2 with TRBJ2-2, with 12 bases lining up with TRBD1. The ends lost 3 bases at V and 5 bases at J; junction bases unmatched: 4. CDR1 and CDR2 from the germline V gene are SGHAT and FQNNGV. This CDR3 has 16 amino acids. CDR3 amino acids: CASSFGTGGETGELFF. CDR3 DNA sequence: TGTGCCAGCAGCTTCGGGACAGGGGGCGAAACCGGGGAGCTGTTTTTT.

J is TRBJ2-5 and V is TRBV27, with D tentatively TRBD2 (7 bases). This CDR3 has 15 amino acids. CDR1 MNHEY and CDR2 SMNVEV come from the germline V gene (reference sequence). V lost 5 bases and J lost 5, with 18 bases in between. DNA for the CDR3: TGTGCCAGCAGTCGAACGGGGGGCGCTTGGGAGACCCAGTACTTC. Residues: CASSRTGGAWETQYF.

This clonotype was counted at least ten times. J is TRBJ1-6 and V is TRBV20-1, with D unclear. Germline CDR1 DFQATT, CDR2 SNEGSKA (reference sequence). Between the trimmed V and J ends, which lost 3 bases and 10 bases, there was a span of 13 bases. There are 13 residues in the CDR3. The CDR3 loop is CSASRGGGSPLHF. The CDR3 nucleotides are TGCAGTGCTAGCCGGGGAGGAGGATCACCCCTCCACTTT.

CDR3 residues: CASSQKDRTYGYTF. The CDR3 DNA reads as TGCGCCAGCAGCCAGAAGGACAGAACCTATGGCTACACCTTC. V is TRBV4-1 and J is TRBJ1-2, with D tentatively TRBD1 (6 bases). Germline V gene data show CDR1 as MGHRA and CDR2 as YSYEKL. There are 14 residues in the CDR3. V was pared by 3 bases and J by 4 bases, with 12 bases between.

This clonotype was counted only a few times. This sequence joins TRBV30 and TRBJ1-5, with D perhaps TRBD1 (6 bases). The germline CDR1 and CDR2 sequences are GTSNPN and SVGIG (reference sequence). The germline V and J ends were trimmed by 0 bases and 5 bases, with 11 bases remaining between them. The CDR3 has 14 residues. CDR3 sequence (DNA): TGTGCCTGGAGTGTCGGCAGGGGAGATCAGCCCCAGCATTTT. Encoded protein: CAWSVGRGDQPQHF.

The table lists this clonotype with a few counts. This chain connects TRBV6-1 to TRBJ2-7; D perhaps matches TRBD1 (5 bases). The germline CDR1 and CDR2 sequences are MNHNS and SASEGT. Trimming removed 6 bases at V and 3 bases at J, with 9 bases between. This CDR3 is built from 12 residues. The chain's CDR3 is CASRRQNYEQYF. DNA of the CDR3: TGTGCCAGCAGAAGACAGAACTACGAGCAGTACTTC.

This clonotype was counted ten times or more. The rearrangement links TRBV6-2 or TRBV6-3 to TRBJ2-1; TRBD1 matches 8 bases. CDR1 is MNHEY and CDR2 is SVGEGT in the germline V gene. Trimming took 6 bases from V and 7 from J; bases not matched to a gene: 8. There are 14 residues in the CDR3. The CDR3 region is CASRGQGAWNEQFF. In nucleotides, the CDR3 is TGTGCCAGCAGAGGACAGGGTGCGTGGAATGAGCAGTTCTTC.

This clonotype has only a few counts. The chain uses TRBV12-3 or TRBV12-4 and TRBJ2-7; 10 positions agree with TRBD2. Trimming took 3 bases from V and 4 from J; bases not matched to a gene: 6. This CDR3 comprises 15 residues. CDR3 amino acids: CASSFPSGGSYEQYF. The CDR3, as DNA: TGTGCCAGCAGTTTCCCTAGCGGGGGAAGTTACGAGCAGTACTTC.

This chain links TRBV24-1 with TRBJ2-2; no reliable D call. The CDR3 extends over 13 amino acids. V was trimmed by 5 bases and J by 5 bases, leaving 8 bases between them. Looked up from germline, CDR1 is KGHDR and CDR2 is SFDVKD. The CDR3 spells CATSGLFTGELFF. The DNA of the CDR3 is TGTGCCACCAGTGGCCTTTTTACCGGGGAGCTGTTTTTT.

The V and J genes are TRBV12-3 or TRBV12-4 and TRBJ1-6, with D hard to call. The CDR3 loop spans 15 amino acids. V was pared by 1 base and J by 9 bases, with 13 bases between. The CDR3 loop is CASSLGSGGSSPLHF. CDR3 bases: TGTGCCAGCAGTTTAGGTTCGGGAGGGTCTTCACCCCTCCACTTT.